This TCR beta chain was documented in a study of shared clonotypes between healthy human individuals. TCRdb's copy holds only in-frame clones and misses some; the assay was immunoSEQ multiplex PCR. The data hold some 1,400,000 clones, with around 97% observed a single time. After removal of 5 bases from V and 3 bases from J, the junction contained 10 bases not matched to a gene. The CDR3 length is 16 residues. CDR1 is SGHVS, CDR2 FNYEAQ, per germline. The chain is built from TRBV7-6 and TRBJ2-1, with 7 bases lining up with TRBD2. The sequenced material came from naive CD4+ T cells sorted from blood. Subset described: CD45RA+ positively selected. This clonotype was obtained from a man aged 25 to 40 in good health. The CDR3 loop reads CASSPSGAGVYNEQFF. Here the CDR3 DNA reads TGTGCCAGCAGCCCTAGCGGTGCCGGCGTCTACAATGAGCAGTTCTTC.